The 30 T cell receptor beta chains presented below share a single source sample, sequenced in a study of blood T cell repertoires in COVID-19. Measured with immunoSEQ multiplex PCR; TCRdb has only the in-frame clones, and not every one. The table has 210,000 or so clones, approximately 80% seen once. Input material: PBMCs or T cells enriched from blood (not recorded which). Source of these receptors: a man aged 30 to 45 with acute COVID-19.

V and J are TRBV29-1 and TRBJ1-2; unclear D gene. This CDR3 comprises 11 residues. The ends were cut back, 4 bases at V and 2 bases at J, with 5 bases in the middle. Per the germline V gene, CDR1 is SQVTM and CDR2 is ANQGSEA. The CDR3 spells CSVAQNYGYTF. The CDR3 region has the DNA TGCAGCGTTGCGCAGAACTATGGCTACACCTTC.

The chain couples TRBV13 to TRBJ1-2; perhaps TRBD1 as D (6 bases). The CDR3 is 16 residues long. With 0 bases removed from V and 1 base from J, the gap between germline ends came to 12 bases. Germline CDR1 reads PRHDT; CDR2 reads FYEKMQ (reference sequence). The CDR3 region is CASSLGRGGHNYGYTF. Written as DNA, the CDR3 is TGTGCCAGCAGCTTAGGAAGGGGGGGGCATAACTATGGCTACACCTTC. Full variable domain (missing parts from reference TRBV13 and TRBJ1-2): AAGVIQSPRHLIKEKRETATLKCYPIPRHDTVYWYQQGPGQDPQFLISFYEKMQSDKGSIPDRFSAQQFSDYHSELNMSSLELGDSALYFCASSLGRGGHNYGYTFGSGTRLTVV.

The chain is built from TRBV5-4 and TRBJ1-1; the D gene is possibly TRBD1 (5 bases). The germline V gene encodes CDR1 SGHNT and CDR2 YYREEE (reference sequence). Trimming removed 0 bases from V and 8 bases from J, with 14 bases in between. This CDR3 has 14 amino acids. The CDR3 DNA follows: TGTGCCAGCAGCTTGGGGGGCAACAACGGAGAAGCTTTCTTT. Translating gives CASSLGGNNGEAFF.

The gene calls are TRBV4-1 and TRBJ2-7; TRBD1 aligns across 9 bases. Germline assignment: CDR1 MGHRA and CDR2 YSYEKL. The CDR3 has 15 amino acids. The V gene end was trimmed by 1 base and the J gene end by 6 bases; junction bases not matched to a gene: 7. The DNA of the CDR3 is TGCGCCAGCAGCCAAGGGGACAGGGCCGCTGGCGAGCAGTACTTC. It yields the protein CASSQGDRAAGEQYF.

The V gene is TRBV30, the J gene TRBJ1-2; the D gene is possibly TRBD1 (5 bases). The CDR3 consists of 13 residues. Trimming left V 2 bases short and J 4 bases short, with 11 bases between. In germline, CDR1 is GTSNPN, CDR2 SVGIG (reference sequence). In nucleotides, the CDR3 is TGTGCCTGGAGTATAGGGGTCGGCTATGGCTACACCTTC. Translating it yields CAWSIGVGYGYTF.

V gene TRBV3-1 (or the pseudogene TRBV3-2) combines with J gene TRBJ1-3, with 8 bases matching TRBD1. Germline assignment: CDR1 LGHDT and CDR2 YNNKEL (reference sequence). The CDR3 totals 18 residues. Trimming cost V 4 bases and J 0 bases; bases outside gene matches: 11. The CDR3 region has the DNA TGTGCCAGCAGCCTATATTCGGGACAGGCGAGCTCTGGAAACACCATATATTTT. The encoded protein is CASSLYSGQASSGNTIYF.

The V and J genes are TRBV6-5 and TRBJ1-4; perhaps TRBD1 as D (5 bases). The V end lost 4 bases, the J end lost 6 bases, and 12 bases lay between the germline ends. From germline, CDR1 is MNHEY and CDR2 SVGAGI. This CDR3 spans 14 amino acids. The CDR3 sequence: CASSFSGQDEKLFF. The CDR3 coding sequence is TGTGCCAGCAGTTTCTCGGGGCAAGATGAAAAACTGTTTTTT.

This chain's CDR3 is CASSVLDGGRGTQYF. CDR3 coding DNA: TGTGCCAGCAGCGTACTGGACGGCGGAAGGGGGACCCAGTACTTC. The J gene is TRBJ2-5, the V gene TRBV9, with TRBD1 as a possible D gene (5 bases). CDR1 and CDR2 from the germline V gene are SGDLS and YYNGEE. The V and J ends lost 1 base and 7 bases respectively, with 17 bases between them. The CDR3 is 15 amino acids.

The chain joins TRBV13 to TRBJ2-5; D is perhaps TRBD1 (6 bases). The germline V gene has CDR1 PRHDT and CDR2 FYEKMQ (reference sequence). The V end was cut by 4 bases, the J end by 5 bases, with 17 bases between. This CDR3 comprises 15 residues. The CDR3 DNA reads TGTGCCAGCAGCTCTGACAGGCTCTCGGTGGAGACCCAGTACTTC. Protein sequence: CASSSDRLSVETQYF.

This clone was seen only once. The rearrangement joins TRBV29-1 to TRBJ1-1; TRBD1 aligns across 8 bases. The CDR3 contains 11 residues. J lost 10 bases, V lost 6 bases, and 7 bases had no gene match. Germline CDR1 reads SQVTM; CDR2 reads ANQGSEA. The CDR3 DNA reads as TGCAGCGTGTCAGACAGGGGTGGAGCTTTCTTT. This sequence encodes CSVSDRGGAFF.

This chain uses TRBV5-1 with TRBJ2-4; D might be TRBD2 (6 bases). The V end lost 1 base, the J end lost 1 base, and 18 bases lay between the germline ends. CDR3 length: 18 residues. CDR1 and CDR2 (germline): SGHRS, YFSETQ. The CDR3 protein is CASSLSQGGPVAKNIQYF. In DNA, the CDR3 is TGCGCCAGCAGCTTGTCCCAGGGAGGTCCGGTGGCCAAAAACATTCAGTACTTC.

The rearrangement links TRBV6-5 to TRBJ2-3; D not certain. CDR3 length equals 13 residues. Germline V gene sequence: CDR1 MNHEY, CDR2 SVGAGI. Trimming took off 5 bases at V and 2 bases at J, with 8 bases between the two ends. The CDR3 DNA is TGTGCCAGCAGTAGGCGGTTCACAGATACGCAGTATTTT. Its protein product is CASSRRFTDTQYF.

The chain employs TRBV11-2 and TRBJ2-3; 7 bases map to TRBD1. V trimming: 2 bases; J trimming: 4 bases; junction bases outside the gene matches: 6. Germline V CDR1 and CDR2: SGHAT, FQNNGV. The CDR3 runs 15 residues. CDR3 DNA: TGTGCCAGCAGCTTATCACAGGGGAGTCCAGATACGCAGTATTTT. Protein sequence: CASSLSQGSPDTQYF.

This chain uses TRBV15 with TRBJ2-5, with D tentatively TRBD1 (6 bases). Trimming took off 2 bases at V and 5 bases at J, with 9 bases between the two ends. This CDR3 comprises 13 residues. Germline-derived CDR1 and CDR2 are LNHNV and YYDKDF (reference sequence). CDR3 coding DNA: TGTGCCACCAGCAGATTCCAGGGGGAGACCCAGTACTTC. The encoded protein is CATSRFQGETQYF.

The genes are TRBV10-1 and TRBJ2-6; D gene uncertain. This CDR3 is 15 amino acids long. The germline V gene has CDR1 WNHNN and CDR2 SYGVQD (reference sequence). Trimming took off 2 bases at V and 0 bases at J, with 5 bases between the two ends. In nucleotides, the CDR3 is TGCGCCAGCAGTGAGGGCCTCTCTGGGGCCAACGTCCTGACTTTC. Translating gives CASSEGLSGANVLTF.

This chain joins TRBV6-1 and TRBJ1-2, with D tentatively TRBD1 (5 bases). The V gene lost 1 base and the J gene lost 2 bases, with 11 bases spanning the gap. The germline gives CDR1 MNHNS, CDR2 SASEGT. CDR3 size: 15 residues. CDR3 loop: CASSEVLTGNYGYTF. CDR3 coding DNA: TGTGCCAGCAGTGAAGTTCTAACAGGCAACTATGGCTACACCTTC.

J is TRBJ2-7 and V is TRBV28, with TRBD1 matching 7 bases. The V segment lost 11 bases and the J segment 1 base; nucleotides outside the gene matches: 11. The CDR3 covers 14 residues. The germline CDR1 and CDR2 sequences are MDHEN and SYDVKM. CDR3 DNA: TGTGCCGTCTATTCAACAGGGGCTTCCTACGAGCAGTACTTC. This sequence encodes CAVYSTGASYEQYF.

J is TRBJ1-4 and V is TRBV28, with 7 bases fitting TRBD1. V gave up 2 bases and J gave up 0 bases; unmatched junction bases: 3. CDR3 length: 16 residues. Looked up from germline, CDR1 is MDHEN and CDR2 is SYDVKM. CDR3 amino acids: CASSLAGQTTNEKLFF. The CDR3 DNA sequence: TGTGCCAGCAGTTTAGCGGGACAGACAACTAATGAAAAACTGTTTTTT.

CDR3 coding DNA: TGCGCCAGCAGTGTGGCGGGGGGTTACAATGAGCAGTTCTTC. It translates to CASSVAGGYNEQFF. J is TRBJ2-1 and V is TRBV10-1; 8 nucleotides match TRBD2. V shed 4 bases and J 4 bases; nucleotides not matched to a gene: 3. From germline, CDR1 is WNHNN and CDR2 SYGVQD (reference sequence). This CDR3 is 14 amino acids long.

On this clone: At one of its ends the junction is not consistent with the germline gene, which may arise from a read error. CDR3 DNA: TGCGCCAGCAGTCAAGGCTCAGGGTTGGGAGAGACCCAGTACTTC. Its translation is CASSQGSGLGETQYF. This rearrangement joins TRBV4-1 to TRBJ2-5; a weak D match, TRBD1 (5 bases). The CDR3 is made up of 15 amino acids. Germline CDR1 MGHRA, CDR2 YSYEKL.

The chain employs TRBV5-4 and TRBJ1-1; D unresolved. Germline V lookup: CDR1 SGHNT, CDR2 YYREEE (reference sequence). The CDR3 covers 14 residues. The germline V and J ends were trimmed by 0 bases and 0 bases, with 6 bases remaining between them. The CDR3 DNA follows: TGTGCCAGCAGCTTGGTGGCAGTGAACACTGAAGCTTTCTTT. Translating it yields CASSLVAVNTEAFF.

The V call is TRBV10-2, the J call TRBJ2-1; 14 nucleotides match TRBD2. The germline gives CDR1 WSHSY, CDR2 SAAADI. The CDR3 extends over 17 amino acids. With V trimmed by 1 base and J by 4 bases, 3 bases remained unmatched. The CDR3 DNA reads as TGCGCCAGCAGTGAGTGGACTAGCGGGGGGTATTACAATGAGCAGTTCTTC. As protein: CASSEWTSGGYYNEQFF.

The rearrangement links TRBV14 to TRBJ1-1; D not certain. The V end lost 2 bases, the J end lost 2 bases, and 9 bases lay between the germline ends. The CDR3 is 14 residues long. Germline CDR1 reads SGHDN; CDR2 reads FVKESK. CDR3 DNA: TGTGCCAGCAGCCAAATCGGGAGAAACACTGAAGCTTTCTTT. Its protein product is CASSQIGRNTEAFF.

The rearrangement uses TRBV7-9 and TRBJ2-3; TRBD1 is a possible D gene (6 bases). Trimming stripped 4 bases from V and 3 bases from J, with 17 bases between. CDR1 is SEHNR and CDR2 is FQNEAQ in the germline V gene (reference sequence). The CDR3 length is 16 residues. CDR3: CASSSILGARTDTQYF. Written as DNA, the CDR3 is TGTGCCAGCAGCTCCATCTTGGGGGCTCGGACAGATACGCAGTATTTT.

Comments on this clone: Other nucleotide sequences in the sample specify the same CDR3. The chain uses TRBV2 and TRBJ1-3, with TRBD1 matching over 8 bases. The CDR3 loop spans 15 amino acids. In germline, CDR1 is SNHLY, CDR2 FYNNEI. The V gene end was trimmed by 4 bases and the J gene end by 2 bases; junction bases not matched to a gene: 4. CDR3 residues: CASSARQGTGNTIYF. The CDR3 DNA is TGTGCCAGCAGTGCACGACAGGGGACTGGAAACACCATATATTTT.

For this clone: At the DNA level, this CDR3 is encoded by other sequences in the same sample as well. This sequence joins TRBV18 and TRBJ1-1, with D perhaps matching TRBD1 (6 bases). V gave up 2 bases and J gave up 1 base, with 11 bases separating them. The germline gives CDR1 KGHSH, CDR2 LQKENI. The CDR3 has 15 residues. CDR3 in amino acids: CASSPAKGQNTEAFF. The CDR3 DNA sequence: TGTGCCAGCTCACCAGCAAAGGGACAGAACACTGAAGCTTTCTTT.

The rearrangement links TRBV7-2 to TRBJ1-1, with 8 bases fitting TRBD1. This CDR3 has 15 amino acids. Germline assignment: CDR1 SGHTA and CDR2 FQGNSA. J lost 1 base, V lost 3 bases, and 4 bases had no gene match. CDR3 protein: CASSLLGQENTEAFF. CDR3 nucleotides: TGTGCCAGCAGCTTGCTGGGACAGGAGAACACTGAAGCTTTCTTT.

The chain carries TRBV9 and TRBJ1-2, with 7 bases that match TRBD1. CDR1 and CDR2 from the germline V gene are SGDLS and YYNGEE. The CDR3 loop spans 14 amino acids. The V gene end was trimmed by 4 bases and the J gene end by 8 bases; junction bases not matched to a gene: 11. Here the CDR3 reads CASSLGGGPEGYTF. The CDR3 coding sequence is TGTGCCAGCAGCTTAGGGGGCGGCCCGGAAGGCTACACCTTC.

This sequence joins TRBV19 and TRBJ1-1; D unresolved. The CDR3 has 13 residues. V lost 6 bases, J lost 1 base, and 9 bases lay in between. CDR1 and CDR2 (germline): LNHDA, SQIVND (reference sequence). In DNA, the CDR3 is TGTGCCAGTAGCTTAACAAGGAACACTGAAGCTTTCTTT. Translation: CASSLTRNTEAFF.

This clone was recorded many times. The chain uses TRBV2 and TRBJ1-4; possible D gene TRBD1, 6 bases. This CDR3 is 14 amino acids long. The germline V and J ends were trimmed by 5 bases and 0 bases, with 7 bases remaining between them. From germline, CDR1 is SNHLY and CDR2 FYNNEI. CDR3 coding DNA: TGTGCCAGCAGTCGACAGGCAACTAATGAAAAACTGTTTTTT. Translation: CASSRQATNEKLFF.